Below, 26 T cell receptor beta chains from the same sample are listed, as sequenced in a study of cytomegalovirus exposure and HLA in healthy donors. With 60 Vbeta and 13 Jbeta primers, the PCR was carried out. Clones were read by immunoSEQ multiplex PCR, and TCRdb kept only the in-frame ones, dropping some. The sample's table shows over 30,000 clones. Sequencing input: PBMCs. Receptors were obtained from a woman in her thirties or forties in good health and CMV-seropositive.

This chain connects TRBV28 to TRBJ2-3; no clear D gene. V was clipped by 8 bases and J by 4 bases, with 10 bases between them. The germline V gene has CDR1 MDHEN and CDR2 SYDVKM. This CDR3 comprises 12 residues. The CDR3 coding sequence is TGTGCCAGCTGGTCGGTAGCAGATACGCAGTATTTT. Protein product: CASWSVADTQYF.

The rearrangement uses TRBV15 and TRBJ1-4; a possible D gene is TRBD1 (5 bases). CDR1 and CDR2 from the germline V gene are LNHNV and YYDKDF (reference sequence). V was trimmed by 5 bases and J by 5 bases, leaving 15 bases between them. This CDR3 has 15 residues. This CDR3 reads CATSYPQGSNEKLFF. Here the CDR3 DNA reads TGTGCCACCAGCTATCCCCAGGGATCGAATGAAAAACTGTTTTTT.

This chain uses TRBV9 with TRBJ2-7; TRBD2 aligns across 9 bases. The CDR3 contains 15 residues. CDR1 SGDLS and CDR2 YYNGEE come from the germline V gene. Trimming cost V 0 bases and J 2 bases; bases outside gene matches: 3. In DNA, the CDR3 is TGTGCCAGCAGCGTAGGCCCTAGCGGGACCTACGAGCAGTACTTC. It specifies CASSVGPSGTYEQYF.

The chain recombines TRBV30 with TRBJ1-3, with 7 bases aligning to TRBD1. V trimming: 3 bases; J trimming: 4 bases; junction bases outside the gene matches: 6. The CDR3 runs to 14 residues. CDR1 is GTSNPN, CDR2 SVGIG, per germline (reference sequence). This chain's CDR3 is CAWSLDRVGNTIYF. Written as DNA, the CDR3 is TGTGCCTGGAGCCTCGACAGGGTCGGAAACACCATATATTTT.

The chain recombines TRBV29-1 with TRBJ1-3; 7 positions match TRBD1. V dropped 4 bases and J dropped 3; count of bases not matched to a gene: 3. CDR1 is SQVTM, CDR2 ANQGSEA, per germline. This CDR3 is built from 13 residues. The CDR3 coding sequence is TGCAGCGTTGCCACAGGGGTTGGAAACACCATATATTTT. Amino acids: CSVATGVGNTIYF.

This chain uses TRBV30 with TRBJ2-2, with TRBD2 identical over 10 bases. CDR3 size: 15 residues. V gave up 3 bases and J gave up 5 bases; unmatched junction bases: 6. CDR1 is GTSNPN, CDR2 SVGIG, per germline (reference sequence). CDR3 nucleotide sequence: TGTGCCTGGAGACCCAGCGGGAGGGTAACCGGGGAGCTGTTTTTT. Translating it yields CAWRPSGRVTGELFF.

The chain recombines TRBV7-2 with TRBJ1-2, with 9 positions matching TRBD1. CDR1 is SGHTA and CDR2 is FQGNSA in the germline V gene. The length of the CDR3 is 16 residues. V gave up 4 bases and J gave up 3 bases; unmatched junction bases: 9. CDR3 DNA sequence: TGTGCCAGCAGCTACGGAGATAGACAGGGGGACTATGGCTACACCTTC. Its translation: CASSYGDRQGDYGYTF. Variable domain in full (rest from reference TRBV7-2 and TRBJ1-2): GAGVSQSPSNKVTEKGKDVELRCDPISGHTALYWYRQSLGQGLEFLIYFQGNSAPDKSGLPSDRFSAERTGGSVSTLTIQRTQQEDSAVYLCASSYGDRQGDYGYTFGSGTRLTVV.

V gene TRBV18 combines with J gene TRBJ2-7; 10 nucleotides align to TRBD1. Looked up from germline, CDR1 is KGHSH and CDR2 is LQKENI. V was pared by 4 bases and J by 3 bases, with 3 bases of the junction left unmatched. The CDR3 runs to 14 residues. The CDR3 loop is CASSRGQGNYEQYF. For the CDR3, the DNA is TGTGCCAGCTCACGGGGACAGGGGAACTACGAGCAGTACTTC.

This chain joins TRBV6-5 and TRBJ2-2; D may be TRBD1 (5 bases). Trimming stripped 10 bases from V and 3 bases from J, with 15 bases between. The CDR3 is 14 amino acids. Germline loops: CDR1 MNHEY, CDR2 SVGAGI. DNA for the CDR3: TGTGCCACCAGAACAGGAGTCTACACCGGGGAGCTGTTTTTT. Its translation: CATRTGVYTGELFF.

This chain links TRBV5-1 with TRBJ2-5; weak D call: TRBD2 (5 bases). This CDR3 is built from 13 residues. V lost 2 bases and J lost 1, with 6 bases in between. Germline V gene data show CDR1 as SGHRS and CDR2 as YFSETQ. The CDR3 DNA follows: TGCGCCAGCAGCTTCCGGGGCCAAGAGACCCAGTACTTC. Its translation is CASSFRGQETQYF.

The chain recombines TRBV9 with TRBJ1-4, with 10 positions matching TRBD1. The CDR3 extends over 14 amino acids. CDR1 and CDR2 (germline): SGDLS, YYNGEE. Trimming cost V 2 bases and J 7 bases; bases outside gene matches: 2. The CDR3, as DNA: TGTGCCAGCAGCGTCGACAGGGGGCCTGAAAAACTGTTTTTT. It yields the protein CASSVDRGPEKLFF.

The genes are TRBV4-1 and TRBJ1-5; 8 bases align to TRBD1. The V gene's germline CDR1 is MGHRA and CDR2 YSYEKL. The V and J ends lost 0 bases and 0 bases, in that order; junction bases with no gene match: 7. The CDR3 has 18 residues. CDR3 in DNA: TGCGCCAGCAGCCAAGAGACAGGGGTGGGGTATAGCAATCAGCCCCAGCATTTT. It specifies CASSQETGVGYSNQPQHF.

The chain uses TRBV27 and TRBJ2-3, with D possibly matching TRBD2 (6 bases). This CDR3 has 17 amino acids. The germline gives CDR1 MNHEY, CDR2 SMNVEV (reference sequence). Trimming took 3 bases from V and 3 from J, leaving 19 bases between them. Here the CDR3 DNA reads TGTGCCAGCAGTTTTCTCCGAAGTATTGGGGGGACAGATACGCAGTATTTT. Encoded protein: CASSFLRSIGGTDTQYF.

This chain uses TRBV29-1 with TRBJ2-1; D is ambiguous. V dropped 4 bases and J dropped 7 bases, with 5 bases sitting between them. The CDR3 consists of 10 residues. Germline V gene data show CDR1 as SQVTM and CDR2 as ANQGSEA. The CDR3 region has the DNA TGCAGCGTTGGCGTAAATGAGCAGTTCTTC. This encodes CSVGVNEQFF.

This chain links TRBV7-8 with TRBJ2-1; 13 bases match TRBD2. CDR3 size: 15 residues. Germline CDR1 is SGHVS and CDR2 is FQNEAQ. V shed 5 bases, J shed 8 bases, and the junction held 6 bases outside the gene matches. CDR3 sequence reads: CASSATSGRTHEQFF. The CDR3 nucleotides read TGTGCCAGCAGCGCGACTAGCGGGAGGACCCATGAGCAGTTCTTC.

A remark on this clone: Different DNA sequences within this sample yield the same CDR3. V usage is TRBV11-2 and J usage is TRBJ1-4; D perhaps matches TRBD1 (5 bases). This CDR3 comprises 15 residues. V lost 1 base, J lost 5 bases, and 11 bases lay in between. Germline assignment: CDR1 SGHAT and CDR2 FQNNGV. CDR3 in amino acids: CASSLVGTDNEKLFF. DNA for the CDR3: TGTGCCAGCAGCTTAGTGGGGACTGACAATGAAAAACTGTTTTTT.

The chain carries TRBV7-2 and TRBJ2-5; 8 nucleotides agree with TRBD1. From germline, CDR1 is SGHTA and CDR2 FQGNSA. This CDR3 has 16 residues. V trimming: 0 bases; J trimming: 5 bases; junction bases outside the gene matches: 8. The CDR3 reads CASSLAAQGASETQYF. The CDR3 region has the DNA TGTGCCAGCAGCTTAGCGGCCCAGGGGGCGAGTGAGACCCAGTACTTC.

The V call is TRBV14, the J call TRBJ2-7; unclear D gene. V was trimmed by 1 base and J by 6 bases, leaving 7 bases between them. Germline loops: CDR1 SGHDN, CDR2 FVKESK. There are 12 residues in the CDR3. This CDR3 reads CASSQGLREQYF. CDR3 nucleotides: TGTGCCAGCAGCCAAGGGCTCCGCGAGCAGTACTTC. Drawing the rest from reference TRBV14 and TRBJ2-7, the complete variable domain is EAGVTQFPSHSVIEKGQTVTLRCDPISGHDNLYWYRRVMGKEIKFLLHFVKESKQDESGMPNNRFLAERTGGTYSTLKVQPAELEDSGVYFCASSQGLREQYFGPGTRLTVT.

The chain combines TRBV19 with TRBJ1-1; tentative D call: TRBD1 (5 bases). The CDR3 totals 14 residues. V lost 4 bases, J lost 1 base, and 10 bases lay in between. Germline V gene lookup returns CDR1 LNHDA and CDR2 SQIVND (reference sequence). CDR3 protein: CASSKTDRNTEAFF. The CDR3 DNA follows: TGTGCCAGTAGTAAAACCGACAGGAACACTGAAGCTTTCTTT. Drawing the rest from reference TRBV19 and TRBJ1-1, the complete variable domain is DGGITQSPKYLFRKEGQNVTLSCEQNLNHDAMYWYRQDPGQGLRLIYYSQIVNDFQKGDIAEGYSVSREKKESFPLTVTSAQKNPTAFYLCASSKTDRNTEAFFGQGTRLTVV.

The V and J genes are TRBV7-7 and TRBJ2-2, with TRBD2 matching 10 bases. CDR3 length equals 18 residues. Germline V gene data show CDR1 as SSHAT and CDR2 as FNYEAQ (reference sequence). After removal of 1 base from V and 6 bases from J, the junction contained 11 bases not matched to a gene. The CDR3 coding sequence is TGTGCCAGCAGCTTAGTCCGGCCGGCTAGCGGGAGACCCGGGGAGCTGTTTTTT. Protein: CASSLVRPASGRPGELFF.

The chain has TRBV5-6 and TRBJ1-1; D unclear. Germline V CDR1 and CDR2: SGHDT, YYEEEE. Trimming removed 0 bases from V and 1 base from J, with 7 bases in between. The CDR3 contains 14 residues. The CDR3 loop reads CASSLVAQNTEAFF. CDR3 coding DNA: TGTGCCAGCAGCTTGGTGGCACAGAACACTGAAGCTTTCTTT. The full variable domain, its missing parts supplied by reference TRBV5-6 and TRBJ1-1, is DAGVTQSPTHLIKTRGQQVTLRCSPKSGHDTVSWYQQALGQGPQFIFQYYEEEERQRGNFPDRFSGHQFPNYSSELNVNALLLGDSALYLCASSLVAQNTEAFFGQGTRLTVV.

The chain recombines TRBV4-2 with TRBJ1-1, with 8 bases matching TRBD1. Losses at the gene ends were 4 bases for V and 4 bases for J; bases not matched to a gene: 5. Germline V lookup: CDR1 LGHNA, CDR2 YNFKEQ. The CDR3 totals 14 residues. CDR3 region: CASSPSDRATEAFF. For the CDR3, the DNA is TGTGCCAGCAGCCCGTCGGACAGGGCCACTGAAGCTTTCTTT.

The rearrangement links TRBV5-4 to TRBJ2-1, with 9 bases aligning to TRBD2. This CDR3 region has 16 residues. Germline V gene lookup returns CDR1 SGHNT and CDR2 YYREEE (reference sequence). V was clipped by 4 bases and J by 9 bases; unmatched bases: 14. CDR3 DNA: TGTGCCAGCAGCACCAGTAGACTAGCGGTACCATTTGAGCAGTTCTTC. Amino acid sequence: CASSTSRLAVPFEQFF.

This chain connects TRBV19 to TRBJ1-1, with D perhaps TRBD1 (6 bases). The CDR3 loop spans 14 amino acids. Trimming shortened V by 2 bases and J by 9 bases, and 16 bases separated the two germline ends. Per the germline V gene, CDR1 is LNHDA and CDR2 is SQIVND (reference sequence). The CDR3: CASSINPQGHQAFF. DNA for the CDR3: TGTGCCAGTAGTATAAACCCTCAGGGGCACCAAGCTTTCTTT.

The chain is built from TRBV6-4 and TRBJ1-5, with D maybe TRBD1 (5 bases). The germline V gene has CDR1 MRHNA and CDR2 SNTAGT. V lost 3 bases to trimming and J lost 0 bases, with 12 bases between them. The CDR3 is made up of 16 amino acids. This chain's CDR3 is CASSERQPNSNQPQHF. CDR3 coding DNA: TGTGCCAGCAGTGAGCGACAGCCAAATAGCAATCAGCCCCAGCATTTT.

This sequence joins TRBV9 and TRBJ2-3; D ambiguous. The CDR3 consists of 15 residues. V was trimmed by 0 bases and J by 2 bases, leaving 10 bases between them. In germline, CDR1 is SGDLS, CDR2 YYNGEE. CDR3 protein: CASSVGTFDTDTQYF. In DNA, the CDR3 is TGTGCCAGCAGCGTAGGAACTTTCGACACAGATACGCAGTATTTT.